This is a list of T cell receptor beta chains from one sample in a study of blood T cell repertoires in COVID-19. The method was immunoSEQ multiplex PCR; TCRdb's version includes in-frame clones alone and lacks a portion of them. The repertoire holds approximately 50,000 clones, approximately 90% seen once, with approximately 3% in the top ten. The sequencing input was peripheral blood. These receptors all stem from a human donor in a cohort sampled during active COVID-19. The CDR3 runs from the conserved cysteine through the conserved F or W. D genes are given only for firm matches. The size field is filled for only some rows; it gives once, few, many or a size class.

V: TRBV6-6; D: -; J: TRBJ2-1; size: -; CDR3: CASSFQGSYNEQFF; DNA: TGTGCCAGCAGTTTTCAGGGGTCCTACAATGAGCAGTTCTTC
V: TRBV24-1; D: -; J: TRBJ2-3; size: -; CDR3: CATRPTRDTDTQYF; DNA: TGTGCCACCCGCCCGACTAGAGACACAGATACGCAGTATTTT
V: TRBV5-4; D: TRBD2; J: TRBJ2-3; size: -; CDR3: CASSDESSGGWADTQYF; DNA: TGTGCCAGCAGCGACGAATCTAGCGGGGGGTGGGCAGATACGCAGTATTTT
V: TRBV7-9; D: -; J: TRBJ2-5; size: -; CDR3: CASSLAYPRETQYF; DNA: TGTGCCAGCAGCTTAGCGTATCCGCGAGAGACCCAGTACTTC
V: TRBV3-1/TRBV3-2; D: -; J: TRBJ2-7; size: -; CDR3: CASSQGGRAYEQYF; DNA: TGTGCCAGCAGCCAAGGTGGCCGGGCCTACGAGCAGTACTTC
V: TRBV6-1; D: -; J: TRBJ2-5; size: once; CDR3: CASSGGGGGKVQETQYF; DNA: TGTGCCAGCAGTGGGGGGGGAGGGGGTAAGGTCCAAGAGACCCAGTACTTC
V: TRBV13; D: TRBD2; J: TRBJ2-1; size: -; CDR3: CASSPRVGGAYNEQFF; DNA: TGTGCCAGCAGCCCTAGGGTGGGGGGGGCCTACAATGAGCAGTTCTTC
V: TRBV29-1; D: -; J: TRBJ2-1; size: -; CDR3: CSVGRGSYNEQFF; DNA: TGCAGCGTTGGGCGGGGCTCCTACAATGAGCAGTTCTTC
V: TRBV6-2/TRBV6-3; D: -; J: TRBJ2-1; size: -; CDR3: CASSYEAYNEQFF; DNA: TGTGCCAGCAGTTACGAGGCCTACAATGAGCAGTTCTTC
V: TRBV6-5; D: -; J: TRBJ2-5; size: -; CDR3: CASSPTGRETQYF; DNA: TGTGCCAGCAGTCCGACAGGGAGGGAGACCCAGTACTTC
V: TRBV10-2; D: -; J: TRBJ2-1; size: -; CDR3: CASSEGGNNEQFF; DNA: TGCGCCAGCAGTGAAGGGGGTAACAATGAGCAGTTCTTC
V: TRBV12-3/TRBV12-4; D: -; J: TRBJ2-3; size: -; CDR3: CASRRLGTDTQYF; DNA: TGTGCCAGCAGACGCCTCGGTACAGATACGCAGTATTTT
V: TRBV9; D: TRBD2; J: TRBJ2-3; size: -; CDR3: CASSPGGGRTDTQYF; DNA: TGTGCCAGCAGCCCAGGCGGGGGTAGGACAGATACGCAGTATTTT
V: TRBV2; D: -; J: TRBJ2-1; size: -; CDR3: CASSEALGQQFF; DNA: TGTGCCAGCAGTGAAGCGTTGGGGCAGCAGTTCTTC
V: TRBV5-8; D: TRBD1; J: TRBJ1-2; size: -; CDR3: CASSRDRVYGYTF; DNA: TGTGCCAGCAGCCGGGACAGGGTTTATGGCTACACCTTC
V: TRBV14; D: TRBD1; J: TRBJ1-2; size: -; CDR3: CASSQVGTGVNYGYTF; DNA: TGTGCCAGCAGCCAAGTCGGGACAGGGGTTAACTATGGCTACACCTTC
V: TRBV15; D: TRBD1; J: TRBJ1-1; size: -; CDR3: CATSRWDSPGVPEAFF; DNA: TGTGCCACCAGCAGGTGGGACAGTCCGGGGGTCCCTGAAGCTTTCTTT
V: TRBV7-2; D: -; J: TRBJ2-1; size: -; CDR3: CASSLAPAGAPLYNEQFF; DNA: TGTGCCAGCAGCTTAGCCCCTGCGGGGGCCCCCCTTTACAATGAGCAGTTCTTC
V: TRBV2; D: TRBD1; J: TRBJ1-6; size: -; CDR3: CASREWGQNSPLHF; DNA: TGTGCCAGCCGCGAGTGGGGACAGAATTCACCCCTCCACTTT
V: TRBV5-1; D: TRBD1; J: TRBJ1-1; size: -; CDR3: CASSTGGGDGFQEAFF; DNA: TGCGCCAGCAGCACTGGAGGGGGCGATGGGTTCCAAGAAGCTTTCTTT
V: TRBV7-2; D: -; J: TRBJ1-2; size: -; CDR3: CASSQDRNYGYTF; DNA: TGTGCCAGCAGTCAAGACAGAAACTATGGCTACACCTTC
V: TRBV7-9; D: -; J: TRBJ2-5; size: -; CDR3: CASSLEYSGTQYF; DNA: TGTGCCAGCAGCTTAGAGTACTCGGGGACCCAGTACTTC
V: TRBV19; D: TRBD1; J: TRBJ2-4; size: -; CDR3: CASSIGTGLKAKNIQYF; DNA: TGTGCCAGTAGTATCGGGACAGGCCTAAAGGCCAAAAACATTCAGTACTTC
V: TRBV18; D: TRBD1; J: TRBJ1-2; size: -; CDR3: CASSPQGANYGYTF; DNA: TGTGCCAGCTCACCCCAGGGGGCAAACTATGGCTACACCTTC
V: TRBV11-2; D: -; J: TRBJ1-1; size: -; CDR3: CASSLASEAFF; DNA: TGTGCCAGCAGCTTAGCTAGTGAAGCTTTCTTT
V: TRBV19; D: -; J: TRBJ2-5; size: -; CDR3: CASSIQEGTQYF; DNA: TGTGCCAGTAGTATACAGGAGGGGACCCAGTACTTC
V: TRBV10-1; D: -; J: TRBJ1-2; size: -; CDR3: CASSPNLRDGYTF; DNA: TGCGCCAGCAGTCCAAACCTCAGGGATGGCTACACCTTC
V: TRBV5-5; D: -; J: TRBJ1-4; size: -; CDR3: CASSPEETGAEANEKLFF; DNA: TGTGCCAGCAGCCCGGAGGAGACGGGCGCTGAAGCTAATGAAAAACTGTTTTTT
V: TRBV5-1; D: TRBD1; J: TRBJ2-5; size: -; CDR3: CASSLGQGRGETQYF; DNA: TGCGCCAGCAGCTTAGGACAGGGGCGAGGAGAGACCCAGTACTTC
V: TRBV4-2; D: TRBD1; J: TRBJ2-7; size: -; CDR3: CASSVRDSRSYEQYF; DNA: TGTGCCAGCAGCGTCCGGGACAGTCGCTCCTACGAGCAGTACTTC
V: TRBV4-2; D: -; J: TRBJ2-2; size: few; CDR3: CASSQDRAGAGELFF; DNA: TGTGCCAGCAGCCAAGATAGGGCGGGTGCCGGGGAGCTGTTTTTT
V: TRBV5-4; D: TRBD1; J: TRBJ2-5; size: -; CDR3: CASSSLGQGIETQYF; DNA: TGTGCCAGCAGCTCACTGGGACAGGGGATTGAGACCCAGTACTTC
V: TRBV18; D: -; J: TRBJ2-5; size: -; CDR3: CASSPGRDQETQYF; DNA: TGTGCCAGCTCACCTGGCAGGGACCAAGAGACCCAGTACTTC
V: TRBV2; D: -; J: TRBJ1-4; size: few; CDR3: CASSVRGSLEKLFF; DNA: TGTGCCAGCAGTGTAAGGGGCTCCCTCGAAAAACTGTTTTTT
V: TRBV7-6; D: TRBD1; J: TRBJ1-1; size: -; CDR3: CASSPWPRGLAGVRNTEAFF; DNA: TGTGCCAGCAGCCCGTGGCCCAGGGGGCTGGCCGGGGTTCGGAACACTGAAGCTTTCTTT
V: TRBV19; D: TRBD2; J: TRBJ2-1; size: -; CDR3: CASKRTSGRVQNEQFF; DNA: TGTGCCAGTAAGAGGACTAGCGGGAGGGTGCAGAATGAGCAGTTCTTC
V: TRBV19; D: -; J: TRBJ1-5; size: -; CDR3: CASSPNREGQPQHF; DNA: TGTGCCAGTAGTCCAAACAGGGAGGGCCAGCCCCAGCATTTT
V: TRBV5-1; D: TRBD2; J: TRBJ2-3; size: -; CDR3: CASSLRTSGSTDTQYF; DNA: TGCGCCAGCAGCCTTCGGACTAGCGGGAGCACAGATACGCAGTATTTT
V: TRBV11-2; D: TRBD1; J: TRBJ2-6; size: -; CDR3: CASSSYRGTSVYGANVLTF; DNA: TGTGCCAGCAGCTCTTACAGGGGGACCTCTGTGTATGGGGCCAACGTCCTGACTTTC
V: TRBV12-3/TRBV12-4; D: -; J: TRBJ1-2; size: -; CDR3: CASSLTQNGYTF; DNA: TGTGCCAGCAGTTTAACACAGAATGGCTACACCTTC
V: TRBV20-1; D: -; J: TRBJ2-1; size: -; CDR3: CSASNQGGGLGEQFF; DNA: TGCAGTGCTAGTAACCAGGGAGGTGGTTTAGGTGAGCAGTTCTTC
V: TRBV9; D: TRBD1; J: TRBJ1-6; size: -; CDR3: CASSVVGQVGNSPLHF; DNA: TGTGCCAGCAGCGTAGTGGGACAGGTAGGTAATTCACCCCTCCACTTT
V: TRBV7-9; D: -; J: TRBJ1-3; size: -; CDR3: CASREQTGNTIYF; DNA: TGTGCCAGCAGGGAACAGACTGGAAACACCATATATTTT
V: TRBV4-2; D: -; J: TRBJ1-6; size: few; CDR3: CASSQDPPLGQNSPLHF; DNA: TGTGCCAGCAGCCAAGATCCTCCCCTTGGACAGAATTCACCCCTCCACTTT
V: TRBV5-6; D: -; J: TRBJ2-1; size: -; CDR3: CASSFSREQFF; DNA: TGTGCCAGCAGCTTTTCGAGAGAGCAGTTCTTC